This passage covers 26 T cell receptor beta chains from one sample sequenced in a study of T cell responses to AZD1222 COVID-19 vaccine. Profiling relied on immunoSEQ multiplex PCR, and the TCRdb table lists in-frame clones only, not all of them. The sample records 150,000 or so clones, 90% being singletons. The sample consisted of peripheral blood, taken on day 0 of AZD1222 vaccination. The receptors originated from an adult in good health.

The chain links TRBV5-4 to TRBJ2-5; D assignment may be TRBD1 or TRBD2 (6 bases each). CDR3 size: 14 residues. The V end lost 4 bases, the J end lost 5 bases, and 15 bases lay between the germline ends. The V gene's germline CDR1 is SGHNT and CDR2 YYREEE (reference sequence). The CDR3 region has the DNA TGTGCCAGCAGCACCCTTGGGGGGCATGAGACCCAGTACTTC. Translating gives CASSTLGGHETQYF.

V is TRBV28 and J is TRBJ2-6, with D perhaps matching TRBD1 (6 bases). V was clipped by 10 bases and J by 0 bases, with 13 bases between them. Germline CDR1 and CDR2: MDHEN and SYDVKM. CDR3 length: 15 residues. CDR3: CATMSGDSGANVLTF. The CDR3 DNA follows: TGTGCCACGATGTCAGGGGACTCTGGGGCCAACGTCCTGACTTTC.

This sequence joins TRBV28 and TRBJ1-1; 9 nucleotides align to TRBD1. Per the germline V gene, CDR1 is MDHEN and CDR2 is SYDVKM. V lost 5 bases to trimming and J lost 5 bases; unmatched junction nucleotides: 12. This CDR3 is built from 16 residues. The CDR3 DNA follows: TGTGCCAGCAGTCAAGCTAACAGGGGGCTCAGGACTGAAGCTTTCTTT. Amino acids: CASSQANRGLRTEAFF.

A remark on this clone: One junction end does not reproduce the germline sequence, and a read error may be involved. The gene calls are TRBV5-6 and TRBJ1-3, with D hard to call. This CDR3 is built from 14 residues. Looked up from germline, CDR1 is SGHDT and CDR2 is YYEEEE. The CDR3 DNA reads TGTGCCAGCAGATTGGCGGGGTTTGGAAACACCATATATTTT. Protein sequence: CASRLAGFGNTIYF.

The chain has TRBV4-3 and TRBJ1-6, with D possibly being TRBD1 (5 bases). CDR1 is LGHNA, CDR2 YSLEER, per germline. This CDR3 spans 15 amino acids. V was cut by 1 base and J by 8 bases, with 12 bases left in between. CDR3 bases: TGCGCCAGCAGCCAAGGGGGCGGAGGGTATTCACCCCTCCACTTT. As protein: CASSQGGGGYSPLHF.

Here the CDR3 DNA reads TGTGCCAGCAGTAAAGGGACAGGGAGTGGGTACGAGCAGTACTTC. It encodes CASSKGTGSGYEQYF. J is TRBJ2-7 and V is TRBV28; TRBD1 agrees at 9 bases. Germline values: CDR1 MDHEN, CDR2 SYDVKM. The J segment lost 4 bases and the V segment lost 5 bases, leaving 9 bases of the junction unmatched. CDR3 length: 15 residues.

This CDR3 is CASSASTWGTTEAFF. The CDR3 coding sequence is TGTGCCAGCAGCGCATCAACGTGGGGGACCACTGAAGCTTTCTTT. V is TRBV9 and J is TRBJ1-1; weak D call: TRBD1 (5 bases). The CDR3 totals 15 residues. The V end lost 3 bases, the J end lost 4 bases, and 16 bases lay between the germline ends. Germline V gene sequence: CDR1 SGDLS, CDR2 YYNGEE. Combining the CDR3 with reference TRBV9 and TRBJ1-1 gives the whole variable domain DSGVTQTPKHLITATGQRVTLRCSPRSGDLSVYWYQQSLDQGLQFLIQYYNGEERAKGNILERFSAQQFPDLHSELNLSSLELGDSALYFCASSASTWGTTEAFFGQGTRLTVV.

The rearrangement joins TRBV10-2 to TRBJ2-7, with 10 bases lining up with TRBD2. CDR1 is WSHSY, CDR2 SAAADI, per germline. V lost 3 bases, J lost 1 base, and 6 bases stayed unmatched. The CDR3 contains 16 residues. CDR3 amino acids: CASSELAGPISYEQYF. CDR3 in DNA: TGCGCCAGCAGTGAACTAGCGGGACCCATTTCCTACGAGCAGTACTTC.

The chain employs TRBV5-4 and TRBJ2-2, with 8 bases aligning to TRBD1. CDR1 and CDR2 from the germline V gene are SGHNT and YYREEE (reference sequence). The CDR3 contains 16 residues. V lost 0 bases, J lost 4 bases, and 5 bases stayed unmatched. The CDR3 DNA reads as TGTGCCAGCAGCTTGGGGCAGGGGGCGATCACCGGGGAGCTGTTTTTT. Its protein is CASSLGQGAITGELFF.

V usage is TRBV28 and J usage is TRBJ2-6; D might be TRBD2 (6 bases). CDR1 is MDHEN, CDR2 SYDVKM, per germline. The CDR3 has 17 residues. Trimming shortened V by 7 bases and J by 2 bases, and 18 bases separated the two germline ends. CDR3 sequence: CASMSGGTVAGANVLTF. CDR3 sequence (DNA): TGTGCCAGCATGAGCGGCGGGACCGTCGCTGGGGCCAACGTCCTGACTTTC.

The CDR3 DNA is TGTGCCAGCAGATCGCGAATTTTACAGCCCCAGCATTTT. It encodes CASRSRILQPQHF. This chain uses TRBV2 with TRBJ1-5, with unresolved D. CDR3 size: 13 residues. CDR1 is SNHLY, CDR2 FYNNEI, per germline. Trimming removed 6 bases from V and 7 bases from J, with 13 bases in between.

This clone was picked up a small number of times. Here the CDR3 reads CASSPGFSYEQYF. The DNA for the CDR3 is TGTGCCAGCAGTCCCGGCTTCTCCTACGAGCAGTACTTC. The chain is built from TRBV28 and TRBJ2-7; D gene unclear. Germline V CDR1 and CDR2: MDHEN, SYDVKM. CDR3 length equals 13 residues. V was shortened by 5 bases and J by 0 bases, with 8 bases between the two germline ends.

The chain carries TRBV3-1 (or the pseudogene TRBV3-2) and TRBJ2-7, with D possibly being TRBD1 (6 bases). In germline, CDR1 is LGHDT, CDR2 YNNKEL (reference sequence). The CDR3 is made up of 12 amino acids. Between the trimmed V and J ends, which lost 1 base and 6 bases, there was a span of 7 bases. As DNA, the CDR3 is TGTGCCAGCAGCCAAGTGGACAGCGAGCAGTACTTC. It codes for CASSQVDSEQYF.

This rearrangement joins TRBV7-9 to TRBJ1-2; no reliable D call. The V gene's germline CDR1 is SEHNR and CDR2 FQNEAQ (reference sequence). Trimming shortened V by 7 bases and J by 6 bases, and 18 bases separated the two germline ends. This CDR3 has 14 residues. CDR3 bases: TGTGCCAGCAAACCTATAGCGGCTTCGGATGGCTACACCTTC. Amino acid sequence: CASKPIAASDGYTF.

This sequence joins TRBV27 and TRBJ2-7; no clear D. The CDR3 is made up of 14 amino acids. Germline CDR1 is MNHEY and CDR2 is SMNVEV (reference sequence). Trimming took 5 bases from V and 3 from J, leaving 14 bases between them. The CDR3 protein is CASSPLGPSYEQYF. DNA of the CDR3: TGTGCCAGCAGTCCCCTTGGCCCCAGCTACGAGCAGTACTTC.

The genes are TRBV5-5 and TRBJ2-7; the match to TRBD2 covers 9 bases. The J segment lost 2 bases and the V segment lost 0 bases, leaving 3 bases of the junction unmatched. This CDR3 has 15 amino acids. Germline V gives CDR1 SGHKS, CDR2 YYEKEE (reference sequence). In DNA form, the CDR3 reads TGTGCCAGCAGCTTGGGGCTAGCGGGAACCTACGAGCAGTACTTC. It yields the protein CASSLGLAGTYEQYF. Full variable domain (outside the CDR3, taken from reference TRBV5-5 and TRBJ2-7): DAGVTQSPTHLIKTRGQQVTLRCSPISGHKSVSWYQQVLGQGPQFIFQYYEKEERGRGNFPDRFSARQFPNYSSELNVNALLLGDSALYLCASSLGLAGTYEQYFGPGTRLTVT.

This clone was found once. This chain links TRBV18 with TRBJ1-2; D gene uncertain. This CDR3 has 14 residues. Germline loops: CDR1 KGHSH, CDR2 LQKENI. The ends were cut back, 2 bases at V and 3 bases at J, with 10 bases in the middle. The DNA of the CDR3 is TGTGCCAGCTCACCAGGTGCCATTGACTATGGCTACACCTTC. It encodes CASSPGAIDYGYTF.

CDR3 nucleotides: TGTGCCAGCAAACCTGTAGGGGGAATCCCCTCTGGAAACACCATATATTTT. Its protein is CASKPVGGIPSGNTIYF. The chain combines TRBV27 with TRBJ1-3; possible D gene TRBD1, 6 bases. V was cut by 7 bases and J by 0 bases, with 19 bases left in between. Germline V gene lookup returns CDR1 MNHEY and CDR2 SMNVEV (reference sequence). The CDR3 is 17 residues long.

The chain couples TRBV27 to TRBJ2-5; 12 bases agree with TRBD2. The CDR3 is 15 amino acids. V shed 5 bases, J shed 5 bases, and the junction held 6 bases outside the gene matches. CDR1 MNHEY and CDR2 SMNVEV come from the germline V gene (reference sequence). The CDR3: CASSPGLAGRETQYF. DNA of the CDR3: TGTGCCAGCAGTCCAGGACTAGCGGGACGCGAGACCCAGTACTTC.

The rearrangement joins TRBV5-1 to TRBJ2-3; no firm D call. The germline V and J ends were trimmed by 3 bases and 2 bases, with 16 bases remaining between them. In germline, CDR1 is SGHRS, CDR2 YFSETQ. CDR3 size: 16 residues. The CDR3 bases are TGCGCCAGCAGCTCCAGACAAATTCTACCCACAGATACGCAGTATTTT. The encoded protein is CASSSRQILPTDTQYF.

CDR3 DNA: TGTGCCAGCAGCTTAGCCGGGACAGGGACCTATGGCTACACCTTC. Translating it yields CASSLAGTGTYGYTF. This rearrangement joins TRBV7-9 to TRBJ1-2; 9 nucleotides align to TRBD1. Germline V gene data show CDR1 as SEHNR and CDR2 as FQNEAQ (reference sequence). The CDR3 consists of 15 residues. V lost 0 bases, J lost 4 bases, and 3 bases stayed unmatched.

This rearrangement joins TRBV20-1 to TRBJ2-1, with 7 bases matching TRBD2. V lost 3 bases to trimming and J lost 0 bases; unmatched junction nucleotides: 11. The germline CDR1 and CDR2 sequences are DFQATT and SNEGSKA (reference sequence). This CDR3 has 17 residues. The CDR3 reads CSASWGSAGSSYNEQFF. The DNA of the CDR3 is TGCAGTGCTAGTTGGGGGTCAGCGGGGAGCTCCTACAATGAGCAGTTCTTC.

The chain recombines TRBV5-4 with TRBJ2-7; 7 bases are shared with TRBD1. From germline, CDR1 is SGHNT and CDR2 YYREEE (reference sequence). V gave up 5 bases and J gave up 4 bases; unmatched junction bases: 9. The CDR3 covers 14 residues. CDR3 DNA: TGTGCCAGCAGGGACCTTGGGGACAGATACGAGCAGTACTTC. Translated, it gives CASRDLGDRYEQYF.

This rearrangement joins TRBV27 to TRBJ1-6; 7 positions agree with TRBD1. The CDR3 sequence is 17 residues long. In germline, CDR1 is MNHEY, CDR2 SMNVEV (reference sequence). Germline trimming cut 5 bases from V and 2 bases from J; bases unmatched to any gene: 9. The CDR3 reads CASSLSQGGTYNSPLHF. CDR3 nucleotides: TGTGCCAGCAGTCTCAGTCAGGGGGGCACCTATAATTCACCCCTCCACTTT.

CDR3 protein: CASSQGTGYEQYF. The CDR3 DNA reads as TGTGCCAGCAGCCAAGGGACAGGTTACGAGCAGTACTTC. The rearrangement uses TRBV28 and TRBJ2-7; TRBD1 aligns across 8 bases. J gave up 4 bases and V 6 bases, and 5 bases lay outside the gene matches. The CDR3 covers 13 residues. Germline assignment: CDR1 MDHEN and CDR2 SYDVKM.

CDR3 region: CASSQGDVRGRSQPQHF. The CDR3 DNA sequence: TGCGCCAGCAGCCAAGGCGACGTCCGGGGTAGGAGTCAGCCCCAGCATTTT. The J gene is TRBJ1-5, the V gene TRBV4-3, with D uncertain. Between the trimmed V and J ends, which lost 1 base and 6 bases, there was a span of 19 bases. This CDR3 spans 17 amino acids. In germline, CDR1 is LGHNA, CDR2 YSLEER.